Each of the 4 T cell receptor beta chains below was sequenced from the same sample in a study of molecular identifiers for immune sequencing clone quantification. TCRdb itself ran the PCR reads through MiXCR, one entry per CDR3 protein. The sample has 45,000 to 65,000 distinct CDR3 sequences, about 25% seen once. Sequenced: naive CD8+ T cells from blood, with Jurkat cell RNA spiked in. Specified subset: FACS-sorted CD8+CD4-CCR7+CD45RA+ naive T cells. The receptors shown here come from a human donor in good health. Some libraries in this study had Jurkat cell RNA spiked in.

This clonotype was recorded many times. V usage is TRBV15 and J usage is TRBJ2-3; 7 bases line up with TRBD2. The germline gives CDR1 LNHNV, CDR2 YYDKDF (reference sequence). This CDR3 is 16 amino acids long. The ends lost 0 bases at V and 10 bases at J; junction bases unmatched: 13. CDR3 in DNA: TGTGCCACCAGCAGAGATGGTTCAACTAGCGAGAATGCGCAGTATTTT. It yields the protein CATSRDGSTSENAQYF.

This clonotype was counted many times. The chain carries TRBV27 and TRBJ1-5, with unresolved D. The CDR3 has 12 amino acids. Per germline, CDR1 MNHEY and CDR2 SMNVEV (reference sequence). V shed 5 bases and J shed 4 bases, with 6 bases lying between them. The CDR3 loop is CASSPLNQPQHF. The CDR3 DNA follows: TGTGCCAGCAGTCCGTTAAATCAGCCCCAGCATTTT.

This clonotype was detected only a few times. This chain uses TRBV23-1 with TRBJ2-3; D perhaps matches TRBD2 (5 bases). TRBV23-1 is identified as an open reading frame with a role that is uncertain. The CDR3 is 15 residues long. The V end was cut by 5 bases, the J end by 2 bases, with 14 bases between. CDR3 bases: TGCGCCAGCAGTACCAAAGCGGCGCCCACAGATACGCAGTATTTT. Amino acid sequence: CASSTKAAPTDTQYF.

This clonotype came up many times. This chain uses TRBV7-9 with TRBJ2-3, with 8 nucleotides matching TRBD1. This CDR3 spans 17 amino acids. The V and J ends lost 2 bases and 6 bases, in that order; junction bases with no gene match: 13. From germline, CDR1 is SEHNR and CDR2 FQNEAQ (reference sequence). The CDR3 here is CASSLFGQGSKRDTQYF. For the CDR3, the DNA is TGTGCCAGCAGCTTATTCGGACAGGGATCTAAGAGGGATACGCAGTATTTT.